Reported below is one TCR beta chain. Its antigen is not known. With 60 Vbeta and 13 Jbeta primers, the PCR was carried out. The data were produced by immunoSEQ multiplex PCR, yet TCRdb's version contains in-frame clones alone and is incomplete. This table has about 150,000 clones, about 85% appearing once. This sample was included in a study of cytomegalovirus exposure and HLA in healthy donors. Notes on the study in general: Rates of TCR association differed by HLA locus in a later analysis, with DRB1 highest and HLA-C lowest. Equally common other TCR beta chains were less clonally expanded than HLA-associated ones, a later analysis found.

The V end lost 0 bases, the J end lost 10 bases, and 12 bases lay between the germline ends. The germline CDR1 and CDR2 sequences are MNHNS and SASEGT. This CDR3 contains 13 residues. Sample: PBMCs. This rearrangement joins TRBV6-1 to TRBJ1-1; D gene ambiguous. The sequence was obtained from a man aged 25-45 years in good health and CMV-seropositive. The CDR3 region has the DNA TGTGCCAGCAGTGAAGCGGAGGCTTTGGGAGCTTTCTTT. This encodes CASSEAEALGAFF.